The sequence of this TCR beta chain was determined in a study of shared clonotypes between healthy human individuals. Deep level was the assay's run setting. The authors split each subset's genomic DNA evenly across several immunoSEQ plates. Sequenced by immunoSEQ multiplex PCR; TCRdb stores in-frame clones only, minus some. Altogether around 720,000 clones are present, roughly 72% being singletons, with the ten largest covering roughly 1.9%. The V gene lost 3 bases and the J gene lost 6 bases, with 12 bases spanning the gap. In germline, CDR1 is MNHNS, CDR2 SASEGT. The CDR3 is made up of 13 amino acids. Whole-study findings and limits: Researchers found naive subsets generally carried larger estimated richness than memory subsets. The genetic and exposure-history diversity represented was limited by few donors.

A word on this clone: The antigen is unknown.

Sequenced sample: memory CD4+ T cells sorted from blood. Sample subset: CD45RA-negative fraction. This TCR was recovered from a woman between 25 and 40 years old in good health. The chain combines TRBV6-1 with TRBJ2-7, with D maybe TRBD1 (5 bases). Here the CDR3 DNA reads TGTGCCAGCAGTGACTGCAGGGTCTGCGAGCAGTACTTC. Protein sequence: CASSDCRVCEQYF.